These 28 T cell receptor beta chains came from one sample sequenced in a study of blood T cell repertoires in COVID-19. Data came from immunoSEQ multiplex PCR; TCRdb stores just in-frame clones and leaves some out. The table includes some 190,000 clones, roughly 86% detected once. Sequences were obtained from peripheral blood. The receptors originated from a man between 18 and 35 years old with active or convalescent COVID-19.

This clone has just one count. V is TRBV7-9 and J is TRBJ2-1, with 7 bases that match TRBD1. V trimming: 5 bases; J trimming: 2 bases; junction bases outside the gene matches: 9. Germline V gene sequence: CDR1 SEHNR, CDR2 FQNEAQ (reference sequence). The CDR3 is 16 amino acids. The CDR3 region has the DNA TGTGCCAGCAGCCTCGAGGGCAGGGGGACCTACAATGAGCAGTTCTTC. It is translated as CASSLEGRGTYNEQFF.

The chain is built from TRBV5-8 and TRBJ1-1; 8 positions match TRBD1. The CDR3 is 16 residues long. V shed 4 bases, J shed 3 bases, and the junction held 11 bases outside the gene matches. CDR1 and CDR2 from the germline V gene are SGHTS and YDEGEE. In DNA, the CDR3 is TGTGCCAGCAGCCACAGGACAGGGTTTTTTCACACTGAAGCTTTCTTT. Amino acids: CASSHRTGFFHTEAFF.

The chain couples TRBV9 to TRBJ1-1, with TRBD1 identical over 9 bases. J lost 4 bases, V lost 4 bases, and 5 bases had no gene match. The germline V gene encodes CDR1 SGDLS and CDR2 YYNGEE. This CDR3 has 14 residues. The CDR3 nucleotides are TGTGCCAGCAGCCGGGCGACAGGGGGCACTGAAGCTTTCTTT. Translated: CASSRATGGTEAFF.

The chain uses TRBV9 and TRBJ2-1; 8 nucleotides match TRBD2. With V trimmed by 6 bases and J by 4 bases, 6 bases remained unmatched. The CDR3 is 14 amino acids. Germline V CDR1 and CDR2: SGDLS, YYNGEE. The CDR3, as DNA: TGTGCCAGCAACGCCCCGGGAGGGTACAATGAGCAGTTCTTC. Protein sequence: CASNAPGGYNEQFF.

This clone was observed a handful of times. In DNA form, the CDR3 reads TGTGCCAGCAGTCCCTCTAGCGGGAGTAACGAGCAGTACTTC. Translating it yields CASSPSSGSNEQYF. This chain connects TRBV2 to TRBJ2-7, with TRBD2 matching over 10 bases. CDR3 length: 14 amino acids. From germline, CDR1 is SNHLY and CDR2 FYNNEI. Trimming at V came to 5 bases and at J to 5 bases, leaving 6 bases not matched to a gene.

CDR3 in amino acids: CASSELRLAINTDTQYF. Here the CDR3 DNA reads TGTGCCAGCAGTGAATTACGACTAGCAATCAACACAGATACGCAGTATTTT. The genes are TRBV6-1 and TRBJ2-3; 7 bases align to TRBD2. CDR1 and CDR2 (germline): MNHNS, SASEGT. The CDR3 runs 17 residues. With 2 bases clipped from V and 2 bases from J, the junction kept 10 bases outside the gene matches.

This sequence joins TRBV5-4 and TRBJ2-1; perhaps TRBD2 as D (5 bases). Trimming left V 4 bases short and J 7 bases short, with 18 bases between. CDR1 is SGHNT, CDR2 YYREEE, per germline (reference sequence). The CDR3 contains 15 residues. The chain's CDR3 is CASSLEPGSRNEQFF. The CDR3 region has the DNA TGTGCCAGCAGCCTCGAGCCGGGGAGCAGGAATGAGCAGTTCTTC.

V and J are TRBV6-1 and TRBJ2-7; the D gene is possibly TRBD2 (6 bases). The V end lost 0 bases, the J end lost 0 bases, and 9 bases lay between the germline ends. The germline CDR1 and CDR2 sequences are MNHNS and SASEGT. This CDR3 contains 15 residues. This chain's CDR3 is CASSEADGGSYEQYF. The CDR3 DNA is TGTGCCAGCAGTGAAGCAGACGGGGGCTCCTACGAGCAGTACTTC.

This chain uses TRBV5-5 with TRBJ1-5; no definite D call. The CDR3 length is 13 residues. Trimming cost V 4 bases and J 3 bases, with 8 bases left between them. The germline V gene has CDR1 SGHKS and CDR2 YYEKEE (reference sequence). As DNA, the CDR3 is TGTGCCAGCAGCAGCTATTTCAATCAGCCCCAGCATTTT. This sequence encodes CASSSYFNQPQHF.

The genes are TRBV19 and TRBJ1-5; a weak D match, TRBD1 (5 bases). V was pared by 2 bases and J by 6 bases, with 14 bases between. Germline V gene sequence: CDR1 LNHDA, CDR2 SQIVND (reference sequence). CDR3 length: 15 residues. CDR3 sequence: CASSIWRDEGQPQHF. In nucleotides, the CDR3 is TGTGCCAGTAGTATATGGAGGGACGAAGGTCAGCCCCAGCATTTT.

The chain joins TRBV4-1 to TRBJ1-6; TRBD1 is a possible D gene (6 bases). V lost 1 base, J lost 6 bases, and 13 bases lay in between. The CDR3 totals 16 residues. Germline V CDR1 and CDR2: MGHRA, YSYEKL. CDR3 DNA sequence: TGCGCCAGCAGCCAAGTTCAGGGGCAGGCTAATTCACCCCTCCACTTT. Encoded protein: CASSQVQGQANSPLHF.

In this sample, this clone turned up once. Here the CDR3 reads CASSQAQKSYEQYF. The CDR3 DNA reads TGCGCCAGCAGCCAAGCGCAGAAATCCTACGAGCAGTACTTC. The chain couples TRBV4-1 to TRBJ2-7; no reliable D call. The germline V and J ends were trimmed by 1 base and 1 base, with 8 bases remaining between them. This CDR3 is built from 14 residues. The germline CDR1 and CDR2 sequences are MGHRA and YSYEKL.

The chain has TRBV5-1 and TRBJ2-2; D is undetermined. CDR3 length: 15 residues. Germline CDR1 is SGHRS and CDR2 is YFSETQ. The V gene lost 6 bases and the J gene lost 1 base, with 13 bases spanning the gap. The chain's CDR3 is CASNIPSENTGELFF. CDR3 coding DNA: TGCGCCAGCAACATCCCCAGCGAGAACACCGGGGAGCTGTTTTTT.

The CDR3 region has the DNA TGCGCCAGCAGCTCCGGGACATTTAGCTCCTACAATGAGCAGTTCTTC. Translated, it gives CASSSGTFSSYNEQFF. The gene calls are TRBV5-1 and TRBJ2-1; D is possibly TRBD1 (6 bases). Germline values: CDR1 SGHRS, CDR2 YFSETQ. The CDR3 covers 16 residues. The V end lost 3 bases, the J end lost 0 bases, and 13 bases lay between the germline ends. The whole variable domain, filled in from reference TRBV5-1 and TRBJ2-1, reads KAGVTQTPRYLIKTRGQQVTLSCSPISGHRSVSWYQQTPGQGLQFLFEYFSETQRNKGNFPGRFSGRQFSNSRSEMNVSTLELGDSALYLCASSSGTFSSYNEQFFGPGTRLTVL.

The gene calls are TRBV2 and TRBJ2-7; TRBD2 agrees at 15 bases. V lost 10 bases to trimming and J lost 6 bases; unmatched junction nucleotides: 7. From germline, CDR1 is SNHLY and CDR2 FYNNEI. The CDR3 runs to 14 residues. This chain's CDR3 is CATKMGLAGGEQYF. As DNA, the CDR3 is TGTGCCACGAAAATGGGACTAGCGGGAGGCGAGCAGTACTTC. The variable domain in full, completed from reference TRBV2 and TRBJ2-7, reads EPEVTQTPSHQVTQMGQEVILRCVPISNHLYFYWYRQILGQKVEFLVSFYNNEISEKSEIFDDQFSVERPDGSNFTLKIRSTKLEDSAMYFCATKMGLAGGEQYFGPGTRLTVT.

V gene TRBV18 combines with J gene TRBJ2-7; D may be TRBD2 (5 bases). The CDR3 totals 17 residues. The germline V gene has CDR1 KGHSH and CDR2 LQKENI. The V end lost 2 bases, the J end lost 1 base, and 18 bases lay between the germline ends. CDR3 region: CASSPGLRESASYEQYF. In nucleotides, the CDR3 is TGTGCCAGCTCACCAGGGTTACGGGAATCTGCGTCCTACGAGCAGTACTTC.

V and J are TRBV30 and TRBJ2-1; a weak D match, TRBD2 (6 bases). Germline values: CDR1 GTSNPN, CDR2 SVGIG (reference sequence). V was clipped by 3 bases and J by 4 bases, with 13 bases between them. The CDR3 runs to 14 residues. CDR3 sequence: CAWSATGGYNEQFF. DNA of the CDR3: TGTGCCTGGAGCGCCACCGGGGGTTACAATGAGCAGTTCTTC.

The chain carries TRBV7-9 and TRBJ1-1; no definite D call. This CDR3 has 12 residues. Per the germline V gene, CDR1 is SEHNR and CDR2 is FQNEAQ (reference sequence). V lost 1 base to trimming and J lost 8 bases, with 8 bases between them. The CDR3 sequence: CASSLVAGEAFF. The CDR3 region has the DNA TGTGCCAGCAGCTTAGTAGCCGGAGAAGCTTTCTTT.

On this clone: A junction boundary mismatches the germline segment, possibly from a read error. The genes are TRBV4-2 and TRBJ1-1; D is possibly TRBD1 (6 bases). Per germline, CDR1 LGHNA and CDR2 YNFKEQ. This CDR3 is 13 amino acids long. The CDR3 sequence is CASSKDQGTEAFF. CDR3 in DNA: TGTGCCAGCAGCAAAGACCAGGGGACTGAAGCTTTCTTT.

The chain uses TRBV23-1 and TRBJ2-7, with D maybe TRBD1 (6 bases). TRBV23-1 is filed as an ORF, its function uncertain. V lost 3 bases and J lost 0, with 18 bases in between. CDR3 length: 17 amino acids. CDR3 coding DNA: TGCGCCAGCAGTCACCCCCCCAGGACAGTTAGCTCCTACGAGCAGTACTTC. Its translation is CASSHPPRTVSSYEQYF.

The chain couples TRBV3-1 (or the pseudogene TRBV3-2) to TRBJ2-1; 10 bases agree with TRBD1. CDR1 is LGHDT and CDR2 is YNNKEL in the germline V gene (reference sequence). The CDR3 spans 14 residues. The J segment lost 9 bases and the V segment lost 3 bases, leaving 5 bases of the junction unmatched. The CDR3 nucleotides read TGTGCCAGCAGCCAGGGACAGGGGCTGGGTGAGCAGTTCTTC. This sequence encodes CASSQGQGLGEQFF.

The chain's CDR3 is CASSRDRGFYTEAFF. CDR3 nucleotide sequence: TGTGCCAGCAGCCGGGACAGGGGGTTTTACACTGAAGCTTTCTTT. V and J are TRBV7-9 and TRBJ1-1, with 11 bases lining up with TRBD1. The CDR3 length is 15 residues. Unmatched junction bases numbered 5, after V lost 5 bases and J lost 3 bases. Germline V gene lookup returns CDR1 SEHNR and CDR2 FQNEAQ (reference sequence).

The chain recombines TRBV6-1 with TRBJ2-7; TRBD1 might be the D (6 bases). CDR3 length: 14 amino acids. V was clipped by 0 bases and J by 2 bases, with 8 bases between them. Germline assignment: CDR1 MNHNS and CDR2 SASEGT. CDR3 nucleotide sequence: TGTGCCAGCAGTGAAGCGGGGGCCACCTACGAGCAGTACTTC. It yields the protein CASSEAGATYEQYF.

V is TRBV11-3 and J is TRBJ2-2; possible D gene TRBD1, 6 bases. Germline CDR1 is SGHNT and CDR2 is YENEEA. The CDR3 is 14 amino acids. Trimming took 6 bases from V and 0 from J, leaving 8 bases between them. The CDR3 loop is CASRTGPNTGELFF. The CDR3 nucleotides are TGTGCCAGCAGGACAGGTCCGAACACCGGGGAGCTGTTTTTT.

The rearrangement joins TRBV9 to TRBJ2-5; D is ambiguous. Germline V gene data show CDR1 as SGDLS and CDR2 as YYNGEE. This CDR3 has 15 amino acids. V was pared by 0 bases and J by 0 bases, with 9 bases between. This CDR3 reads CASSVGSSDQETQYF. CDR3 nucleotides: TGTGCCAGCAGCGTAGGTTCGTCGGACCAAGAGACCCAGTACTTC.

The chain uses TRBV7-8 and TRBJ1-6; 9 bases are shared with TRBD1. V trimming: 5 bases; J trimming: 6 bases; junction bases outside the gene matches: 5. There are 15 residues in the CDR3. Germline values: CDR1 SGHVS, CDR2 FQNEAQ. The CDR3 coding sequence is TGTGCCAGCAGCGGGACAGGGATGGGTAATTCACCCCTCCACTTT. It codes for CASSGTGMGNSPLHF.

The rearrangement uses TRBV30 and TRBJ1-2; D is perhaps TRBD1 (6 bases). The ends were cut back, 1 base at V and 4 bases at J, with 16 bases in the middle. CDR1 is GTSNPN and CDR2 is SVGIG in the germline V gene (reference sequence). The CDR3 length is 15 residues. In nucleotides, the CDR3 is TGTGCCTGGAGTGACCCGAACAGGGCGAGCTATGGCTACACCTTC. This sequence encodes CAWSDPNRASYGYTF.

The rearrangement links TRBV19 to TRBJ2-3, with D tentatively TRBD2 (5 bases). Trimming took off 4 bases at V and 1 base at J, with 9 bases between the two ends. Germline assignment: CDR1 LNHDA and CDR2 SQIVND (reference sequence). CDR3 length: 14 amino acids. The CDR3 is CASSRSGGTDTQYF. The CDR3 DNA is TGTGCCAGTAGTAGATCCGGGGGCACAGATACGCAGTATTTT.